The 11 T cell receptor beta chains below were found in one sample sequenced in a study of blood T cells in healthy people across ages (dated by TCRdb to 2014 to 2015). Library method: 5' RACE. The instrument given in TCRdb is Illumina HiSeq 2500. A second PCR of roughly 6 to 12 cycles was performed with a sample-barcoded 5' primer and a J-beta primer mix. TCRdb reran the public reads through fastp at Q25 and MiXCR, keeping productive beta chains. CDR3 protein duplicates are merged, each entry listing the most common genes and DNA. The sample yields under 1,100,000 distinct CDR3 sequences; roughly 24% were counted once. Approximately 0.71% of the sample comes from the top ten. The sample also formed part of further work on T cells of mothers and their children.

Sequenced sample: blood. These receptors came from a girl aged 2 to 9 in good health.

This chain links TRBV10-3 with TRBJ2-3; D possibly corresponds to TRBD1 (5 bases). The germline V gene encodes CDR1 ENHRY and CDR2 SYGVKD. V was cut by 7 bases and J by 2 bases, with 10 bases left in between. This CDR3 is 13 amino acids long. Here the CDR3 reads CAITQGSTDTQYF. The DNA for the CDR3 is TGTGCCATCACGCAGGGATCCACAGATACGCAGTATTTT.

This clonotype was counted only a few times. The rearrangement uses TRBV4-1 and TRBJ1-2; TRBD1 might be the D (6 bases). CDR3 length: 15 residues. The germline V and J ends were trimmed by 4 bases and 4 bases, with 16 bases remaining between them. Germline V gene data show CDR1 as MGHRA and CDR2 as YSYEKL. The CDR3 DNA is TGCGCCAGCAGCCCAAGACAGGTGGGGAGCTATGGCTACACCTTC. This encodes CASSPRQVGSYGYTF.

V is TRBV28 and J is TRBJ1-4; TRBD1 matches 8 bases. The trim removed 5 bases at V and 7 bases at J, leaving 12 bases unmatched. The germline V gene has CDR1 MDHEN and CDR2 SYDVKM. This CDR3 has 16 amino acids. CDR3 in amino acids: CASSTRTGTDIEKLFF. CDR3 bases: TGTGCCAGCAGTACCCGGACAGGGACGGATATTGAAAAACTGTTTTTT.

This clonotype showed up just a few times. The J gene is TRBJ2-1, the V gene TRBV9, with D hard to call. Trimming took off 0 bases at V and 0 bases at J, with 7 bases between the two ends. CDR3 length equals 15 residues. CDR1 and CDR2 from the germline V gene are SGDLS and YYNGEE. The CDR3 nucleotides read TGTGCCAGCAGCGTAGTTCCGAGCTCCTACAATGAGCAGTTCTTC. This sequence encodes CASSVVPSSYNEQFF.

This clonotype was seen a few times. The CDR3 DNA reads TGTGCCAGCAGCGTAGGTAGCGGGGGACAGACCCAGTACTTC. Amino acid sequence: CASSVGSGGQTQYF. V usage is TRBV9 and J usage is TRBJ2-1; TRBD2 aligns across 9 bases. The DNA matches TRBJ2-5 better at its end, which makes the J call doubtful. The CDR3 consists of 14 residues. Germline CDR1 and CDR2: SGDLS and YYNGEE.

This clonotype has a handful of counts. The chain combines TRBV4-3 with TRBJ2-5; TRBD1 aligns across 7 bases. Near its end, the DNA agrees better with TRBJ2-7, so the J call may be wrong. CDR3 length: 16 amino acids. The germline V gene encodes CDR1 LGHNA and CDR2 YSLEER. CDR3: CASSQDGTASSYEQYF. DNA of the CDR3: TGCGCCAGCAGCCAAGATGGGACAGCCAGCTCCTACGAGCAGTACTTC.

The V call is TRBV28, the J call TRBJ2-6; tentative D call: TRBD1 (5 bases). This CDR3 contains 15 residues. The germline CDR1 and CDR2 sequences are MDHEN and SYDVKM. V shed 5 bases and J shed 1 base, with 9 bases lying between them. The CDR3 loop is CASSPGSSGANVLTF. The CDR3 nucleotides are TGTGCCAGCAGTCCAGGGTCATCTGGGGCCAACGTCCTGACTTTC.

This clonotype has a handful of counts. V usage is TRBV6-2 or TRBV6-3 and J usage is TRBJ2-7; D call uncertain. Trimming cost V 0 bases and J 0 bases, with 12 bases left between them. Looked up from germline, CDR1 is MNHEY and CDR2 is SVGEGT. This CDR3 is built from 16 residues. DNA of the CDR3: TGTGCCAGCAGTTACTCTCGGACCCAGATCTCCTACGAGCAGTACTTC. It encodes CASSYSRTQISYEQYF.

This clonotype came up once. The chain has TRBV29-1 and TRBJ2-2, with a weak D call TRBD1 (5 bases). The CDR3 has 13 residues. The V end was cut by 5 bases, the J end by 4 bases, with 11 bases between. CDR1 and CDR2 (germline): SQVTM, ANQGSEA. DNA of the CDR3: TGCAGCGTTCATACCGACAGCACCGGGGAGCTGTTTTTT. Its protein is CSVHTDSTGELFF.

This clonotype appeared a few times. This chain uses TRBV12-3 or TRBV12-4 with TRBJ1-2; no definite D call. The length of the CDR3 is 12 residues. With 1 base removed from V and 8 bases from J, the gap between germline ends came to 8 bases. The DNA of the CDR3 is TGTGCCAGCAGTTTAGGGTCTGCAGGCTACACCTTC. This codes for CASSLGSAGYTF.

This clonotype was detected only a few times. The genes are TRBV12-5 and TRBJ1-1; D might be TRBD1 (6 bases). Germline V gives CDR1 LGHNT, CDR2 FRNRAP. This CDR3 has 16 amino acids. V lost 0 bases and J 1 base, leaving 12 bases between the germline ends. The CDR3 is CASGLVGVGGNTEAFF. The CDR3 nucleotides are TGTGCTAGTGGTTTGGTCGGGGTAGGGGGGAACACTGAAGCTTTCTTT.